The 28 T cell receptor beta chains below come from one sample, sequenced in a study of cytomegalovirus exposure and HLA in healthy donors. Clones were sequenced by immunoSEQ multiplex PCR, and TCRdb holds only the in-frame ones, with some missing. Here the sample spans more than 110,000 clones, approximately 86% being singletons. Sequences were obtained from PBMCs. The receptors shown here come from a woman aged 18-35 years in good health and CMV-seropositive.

The CDR3 loop is CASRIGGAGTGELFF. Here the CDR3 DNA reads TGTGCCAGCAGGATCGGGGGGGCCGGCACCGGGGAGCTGTTTTTT. The chain combines TRBV7-2 with TRBJ2-2; 8 bases fit TRBD2. The V gene's germline CDR1 is SGHTA and CDR2 FQGNSA. CDR3 length: 15 amino acids. Trimming cost V 6 bases and J 4 bases; bases outside gene matches: 7.

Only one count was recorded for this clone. CDR3 in amino acids: CASGPGLVYEQYF. The CDR3, as DNA: TGTGCCAGCGGCCCGGGACTAGTCTACGAGCAGTACTTC. The gene calls are TRBV27 and TRBJ2-7, with 8 bases lining up with TRBD2. Trimming removed 8 bases from V and 3 bases from J; junction bases left unmatched: 6. CDR3 length equals 13 residues. The germline CDR1 and CDR2 sequences are MNHEY and SMNVEV (reference sequence).

In DNA form, the CDR3 reads TGTGCCAGCAGACCAGCTCTAGCGGGGCAAGAGACCCAGTACTTC. It codes for CASRPALAGQETQYF. This chain links TRBV7-2 with TRBJ2-5, with 9 bases identical to TRBD2. Germline V CDR1 and CDR2: SGHTA, FQGNSA. The CDR3 sequence is 15 residues long. V lost 6 bases to trimming and J lost 2 bases; unmatched junction nucleotides: 7.

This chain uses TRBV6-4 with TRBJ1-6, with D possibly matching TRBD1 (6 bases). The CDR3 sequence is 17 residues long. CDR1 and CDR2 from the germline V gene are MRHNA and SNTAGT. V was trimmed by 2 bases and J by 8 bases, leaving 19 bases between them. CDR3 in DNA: TGTGCCAGCAGTGACCCGGTAACAGGGACGCTAGATTCACCCCTCCACTTT. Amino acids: CASSDPVTGTLDSPLHF.

The CDR3 nucleotides are TGTGCCAGCAGTGAAGTCGATAGCGGGGGCAAAAACATTCAGTACTTC. This translates into CASSEVDSGGKNIQYF. The rearrangement links TRBV6-1 to TRBJ2-4; 9 bases agree with TRBD2. V lost 1 base and J lost 3; bases outside the gene matches: 4. Germline-derived CDR1 and CDR2 are MNHNS and SASEGT. There are 16 residues in the CDR3.

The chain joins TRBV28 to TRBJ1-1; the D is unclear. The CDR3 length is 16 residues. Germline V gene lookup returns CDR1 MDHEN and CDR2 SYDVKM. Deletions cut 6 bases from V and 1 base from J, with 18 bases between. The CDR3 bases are TGTGCCAGCAGCACAACATCCAGAGGGCCGAACACTGAAGCTTTCTTT. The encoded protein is CASSTTSRGPNTEAFF.

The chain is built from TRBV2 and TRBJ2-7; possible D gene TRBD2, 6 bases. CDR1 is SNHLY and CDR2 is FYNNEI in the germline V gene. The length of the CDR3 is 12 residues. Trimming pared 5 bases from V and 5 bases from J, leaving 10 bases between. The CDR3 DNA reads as TGTGCCAGCAGTCGGGACTCTAACGAGCAGTACTTC. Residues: CASSRDSNEQYF.

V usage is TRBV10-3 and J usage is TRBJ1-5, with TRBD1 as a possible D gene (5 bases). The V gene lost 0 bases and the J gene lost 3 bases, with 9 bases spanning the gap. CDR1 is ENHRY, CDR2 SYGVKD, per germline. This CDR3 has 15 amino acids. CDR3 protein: CAISESGGTNQPQHF. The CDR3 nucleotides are TGTGCCATCAGTGAGTCGGGAGGGACCAATCAGCCCCAGCATTTT.

The CDR3 bases are TGTGCCAGCAGTAATACAGGGAATGGCTACACCTTC. Protein sequence: CASSNTGNGYTF. The chain has TRBV6-6 and TRBJ1-2; TRBD1 might be the D (6 bases). CDR1 is MNHNY, CDR2 SVGAGI, per germline (reference sequence). V lost 5 bases to trimming and J lost 6 bases, with 10 bases between them. This CDR3 is built from 12 residues.

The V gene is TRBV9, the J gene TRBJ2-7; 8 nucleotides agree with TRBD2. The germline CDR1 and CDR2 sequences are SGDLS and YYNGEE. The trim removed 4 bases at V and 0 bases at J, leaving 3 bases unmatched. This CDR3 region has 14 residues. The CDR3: CASSPGGGSYEQYF. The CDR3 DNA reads TGTGCCAGCAGCCCGGGAGGGGGCTCCTACGAGCAGTACTTC.

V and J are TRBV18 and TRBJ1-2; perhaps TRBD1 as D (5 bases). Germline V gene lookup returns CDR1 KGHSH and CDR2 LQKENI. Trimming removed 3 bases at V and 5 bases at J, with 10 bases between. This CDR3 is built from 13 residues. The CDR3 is CASSPSRDYGYTF. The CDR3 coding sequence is TGTGCCAGCTCACCCAGCAGGGATTATGGCTACACCTTC.

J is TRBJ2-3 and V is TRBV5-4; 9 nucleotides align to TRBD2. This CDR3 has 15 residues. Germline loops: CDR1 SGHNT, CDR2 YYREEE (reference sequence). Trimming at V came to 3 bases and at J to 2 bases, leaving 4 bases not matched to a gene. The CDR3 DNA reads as TGTGCCAGCAGCTCAATAGCGGGGGCCACAGATACGCAGTATTTT. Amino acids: CASSSIAGATDTQYF.

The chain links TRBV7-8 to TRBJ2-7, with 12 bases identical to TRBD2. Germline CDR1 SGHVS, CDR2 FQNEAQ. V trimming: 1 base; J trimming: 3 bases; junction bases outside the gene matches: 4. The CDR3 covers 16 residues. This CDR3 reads CASSLGLAGEGYEQYF. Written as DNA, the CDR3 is TGTGCCAGCAGCTTAGGACTAGCGGGAGAGGGCTACGAGCAGTACTTC.

The CDR3 spells CASNLDRGNNQPQHF. The DNA for the CDR3 is TGTGCCAGCAATTTGGACAGGGGCAATAATCAGCCCCAGCATTTT. The V gene is TRBV2, the J gene TRBJ1-5; TRBD1 agrees at 9 bases. The CDR3 length is 15 residues. V trimming: 7 bases; J trimming: 4 bases; junction bases outside the gene matches: 8. The germline V gene encodes CDR1 SNHLY and CDR2 FYNNEI.

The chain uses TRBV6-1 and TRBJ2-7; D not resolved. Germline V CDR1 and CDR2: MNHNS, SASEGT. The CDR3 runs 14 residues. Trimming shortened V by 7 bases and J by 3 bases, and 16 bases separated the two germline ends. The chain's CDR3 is CASTSRVNFYEQYF. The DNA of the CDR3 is TGTGCCAGCACTTCACGAGTAAACTTCTACGAGCAGTACTTC.

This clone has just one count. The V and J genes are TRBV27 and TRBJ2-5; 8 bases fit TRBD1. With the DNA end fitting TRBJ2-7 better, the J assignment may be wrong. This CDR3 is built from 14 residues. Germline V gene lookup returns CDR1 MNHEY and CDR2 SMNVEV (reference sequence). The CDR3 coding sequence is TGTGCCAGCAGTTTACAGGGGGCAAACTACGAGCAGTACTTC. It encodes CASSLQGANYEQYF.

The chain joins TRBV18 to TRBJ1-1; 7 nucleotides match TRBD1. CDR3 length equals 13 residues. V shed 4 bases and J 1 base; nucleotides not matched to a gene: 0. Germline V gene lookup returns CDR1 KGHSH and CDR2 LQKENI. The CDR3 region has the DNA TGTGCCAGCTCACAGGGGGCGAACACTGAAGCTTTCTTT. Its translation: CASSQGANTEAFF. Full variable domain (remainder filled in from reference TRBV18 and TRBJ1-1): NAGVMQNPRHLVRRRGQEARLRCSPMKGHSHVYWYRQLPEEGLKFMVYLQKENIIDESGMPKERFSAEFPKEGPSILRIQQVVRGDSAAYFCASSQGANTEAFFGQGTRLTVV.

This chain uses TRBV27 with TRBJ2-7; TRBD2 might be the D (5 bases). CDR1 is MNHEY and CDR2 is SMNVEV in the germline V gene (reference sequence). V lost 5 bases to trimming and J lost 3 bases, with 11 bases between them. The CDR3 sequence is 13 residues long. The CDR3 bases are TGTGCCAGCAGTCCCTCACTAGACTACGAGCAGTACTTC. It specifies CASSPSLDYEQYF.

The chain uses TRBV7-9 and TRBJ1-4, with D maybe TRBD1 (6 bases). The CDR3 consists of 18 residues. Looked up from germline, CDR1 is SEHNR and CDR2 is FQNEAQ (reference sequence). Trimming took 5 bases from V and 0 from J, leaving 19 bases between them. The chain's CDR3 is CASSNNPRRGSTNEKLFF. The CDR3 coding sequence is TGTGCCAGCAGCAACAACCCCCGCAGGGGTTCAACTAATGAAAAACTGTTTTTT. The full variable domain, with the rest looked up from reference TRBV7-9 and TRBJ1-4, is DTGVSQNPRHKITKRGQNVTFRCDPISEHNRLYWYRQTLGQGPEFLTYFQNEAQLEKSRLLSDRFSAERPKGSFSTLEIQRTEQGDSAMYLCASSNNPRRGSTNEKLFFGSGTQLSVL.

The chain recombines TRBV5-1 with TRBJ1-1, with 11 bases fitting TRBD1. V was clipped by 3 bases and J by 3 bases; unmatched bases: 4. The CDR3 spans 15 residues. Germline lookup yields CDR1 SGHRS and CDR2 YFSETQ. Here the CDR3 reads CASSSKDRGHTEAFF. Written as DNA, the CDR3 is TGCGCCAGCAGCTCGAAGGACAGGGGGCACACTGAAGCTTTCTTT.

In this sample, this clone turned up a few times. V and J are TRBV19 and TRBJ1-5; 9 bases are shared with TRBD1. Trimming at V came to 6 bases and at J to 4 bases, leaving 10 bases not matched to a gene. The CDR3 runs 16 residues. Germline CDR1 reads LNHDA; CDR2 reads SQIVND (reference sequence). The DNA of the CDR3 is TGTGCCAGTAGGACTCTCCGGGACAGGGTAAATCAGCCCCAGCATTTT. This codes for CASRTLRDRVNQPQHF.

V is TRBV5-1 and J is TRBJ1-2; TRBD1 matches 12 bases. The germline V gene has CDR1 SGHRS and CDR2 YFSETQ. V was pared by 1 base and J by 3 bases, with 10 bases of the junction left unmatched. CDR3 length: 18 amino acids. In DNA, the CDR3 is TGCGCCAGCAGCTTGAGGTCGGGACAGGGGGCGGTCCACTATGGCTACACCTTC. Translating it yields CASSLRSGQGAVHYGYTF.

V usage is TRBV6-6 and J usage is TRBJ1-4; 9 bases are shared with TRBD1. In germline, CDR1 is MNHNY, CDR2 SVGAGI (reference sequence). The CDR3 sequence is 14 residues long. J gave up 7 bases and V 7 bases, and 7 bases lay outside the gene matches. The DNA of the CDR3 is TGTGCCAGCATCCACAGGGGGCAGGGTGAAAAACTGTTTTTT. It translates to CASIHRGQGEKLFF.

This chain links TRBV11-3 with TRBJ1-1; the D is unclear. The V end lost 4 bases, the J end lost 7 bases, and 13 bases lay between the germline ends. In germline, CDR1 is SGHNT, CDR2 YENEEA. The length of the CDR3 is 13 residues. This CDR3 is CASSWNGYHEAFF. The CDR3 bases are TGTGCCAGCAGCTGGAACGGGTATCATGAAGCTTTCTTT.

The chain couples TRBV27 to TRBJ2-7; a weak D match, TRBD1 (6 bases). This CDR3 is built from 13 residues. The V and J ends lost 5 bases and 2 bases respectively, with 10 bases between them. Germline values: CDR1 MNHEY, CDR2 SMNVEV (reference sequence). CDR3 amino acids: CASSIRGTYEQYF. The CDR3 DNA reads TGTGCCAGCAGTATTAGGGGGACCTACGAGCAGTACTTC.

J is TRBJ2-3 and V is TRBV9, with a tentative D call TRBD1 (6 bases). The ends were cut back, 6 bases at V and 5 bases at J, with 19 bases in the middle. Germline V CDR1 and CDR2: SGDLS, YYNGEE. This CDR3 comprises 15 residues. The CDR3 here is CASTTQGSTLDTQYF. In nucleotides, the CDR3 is TGTGCCAGCACAACTCAGGGGTCGACATTAGATACGCAGTATTTT.

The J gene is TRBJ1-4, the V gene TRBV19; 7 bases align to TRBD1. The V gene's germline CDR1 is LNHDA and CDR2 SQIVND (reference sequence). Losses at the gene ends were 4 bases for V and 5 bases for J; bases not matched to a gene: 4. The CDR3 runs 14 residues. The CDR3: CASSKPQGNEKLFF. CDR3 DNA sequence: TGTGCCAGTAGTAAGCCACAGGGGAATGAAAAACTGTTTTTT.

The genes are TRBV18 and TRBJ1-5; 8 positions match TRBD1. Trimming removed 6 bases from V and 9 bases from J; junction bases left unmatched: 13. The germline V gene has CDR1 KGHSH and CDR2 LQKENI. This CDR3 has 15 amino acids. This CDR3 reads CASSQGQGGFLPQHF. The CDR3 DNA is TGTGCCAGCTCCCAAGGACAGGGTGGGTTTTTGCCCCAGCATTTT. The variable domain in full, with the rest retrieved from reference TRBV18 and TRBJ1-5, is NAGVMQNPRHLVRRRGQEARLRCSPMKGHSHVYWYRQLPEEGLKFMVYLQKENIIDESGMPKERFSAEFPKEGPSILRIQQVVRGDSAAYFCASSQGQGGFLPQHFGDGTRLSIL.